This T cell receptor (beta chain) was documented in a study of shared clonotypes between healthy human individuals. Findings of the study overall: Memory subsets generally showed smaller estimated richness than naive subsets did. Sorted-subset sequencing, rarefaction showed, was incomplete despite large depth.

Each replicate PCR on the sorted subsets used about 0.2 ug DNA (around 30,000 T cell genomes). TCRdb's copy holds only in-frame clones and misses some; the assay was immunoSEQ multiplex PCR. Altogether some 680,000 clones are present, about 80% being singletons, with the ten largest covering 1.5% to 2%. Notes on this clone: Its matching antigen is unknown. The sample contains more than one DNA sequence encoding this CDR3.

Germline CDR1 reads MDHEN; CDR2 reads SYDVKM. This CDR3 has 11 amino acids. V was trimmed by 6 bases and J by 3 bases, leaving 6 bases between them. The sample taken for sequencing was memory CD4+ T cells sorted from blood. Noted subset: CD45RA-negative fraction. The V and J genes are TRBV28 and TRBJ2-7; no clear D gene. The sequence was collected from a woman aged 30 to 39 in good health. The CDR3 sequence is CASSRRYEQYF. CDR3 coding DNA: TGTGCCAGCAGCCGCCGCTACGAGCAGTACTTC.